This T cell receptor (beta chain) was captured in a study of T cells in Graves' hyperthyroidism and ophthalmopathy. Researchers amplified the TCR beta CDR3 regions from RNA transcripts. The primer set for the first-round RT-PCR of the TCR CDR3 was HTBI. TCRdb re-derived calls from the multiplex PCR reads in MiXCR, one entry per CDR3 protein. The data contain about 640,000 distinct CDR3 sequences, around 13% of them singletons. Ophthalmopathy patients showed a Clinical Activity Score of at least 3, NOSPECS grade of at least 4 and duration under 3 months. About 10 ml fresh peripheral blood yielded the PBMCs. Study findings and constraints: The model predicted ophthalmopathy a median about 6.6 months before onset. Most thyroid clonotypes that were expanded above 0.001 also turned up in blood.

The CDR3 consists of 17 residues. V lost 4 bases, J lost 0 bases, and 14 bases lay in between. Germline loops: CDR1 SGHRS, CDR2 YFSETQ. Only a few counts were recorded for this clonotype. Antigen unknown. The receptor's source is a woman aged 50 to 60 with Graves' ophthalmopathy. The chain has TRBV5-1 and TRBJ2-6, with D perhaps given as TRBD1 or TRBD2 (5 bases each). Input material: blood. DNA for the CDR3: TGCGCCAGCAGCCCCCGGGACGGAGACTCTGGGGCCAACGTCCTGACTTTC. Protein product: CASSPRDGDSGANVLTF.